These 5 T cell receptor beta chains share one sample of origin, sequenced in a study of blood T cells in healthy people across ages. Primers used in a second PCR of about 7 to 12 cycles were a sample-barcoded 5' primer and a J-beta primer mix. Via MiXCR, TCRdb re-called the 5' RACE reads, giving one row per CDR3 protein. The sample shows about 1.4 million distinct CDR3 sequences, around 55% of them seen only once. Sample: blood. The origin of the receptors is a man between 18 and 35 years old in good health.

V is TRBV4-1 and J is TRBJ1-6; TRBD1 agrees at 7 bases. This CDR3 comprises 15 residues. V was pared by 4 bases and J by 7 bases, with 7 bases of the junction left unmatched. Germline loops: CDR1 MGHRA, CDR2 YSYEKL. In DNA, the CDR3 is TGCGCCAGCAGCCCCCTGCAGACAGGGAATTCACCCCTCCACTTT. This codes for CASSPLQTGNSPLHF.

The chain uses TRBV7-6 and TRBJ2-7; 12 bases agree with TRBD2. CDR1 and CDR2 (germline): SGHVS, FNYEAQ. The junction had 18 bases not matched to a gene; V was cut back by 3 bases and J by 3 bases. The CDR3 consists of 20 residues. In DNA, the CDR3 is TGTGCCAGCAGCTTTCCCGGGACAGAGGGACTAGCGGGTGAGCTCTACGAGCAGTACTTC. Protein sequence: CASSFPGTEGLAGELYEQYF.

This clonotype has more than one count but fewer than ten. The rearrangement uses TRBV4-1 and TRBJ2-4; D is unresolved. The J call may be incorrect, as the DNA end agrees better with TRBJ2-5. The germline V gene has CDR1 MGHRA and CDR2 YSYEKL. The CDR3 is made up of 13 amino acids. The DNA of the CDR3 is TGCGCCAGCAGCCAAGAACAGTTAGAGACCCAGTACTTC. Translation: CASSQEQLETQYF.

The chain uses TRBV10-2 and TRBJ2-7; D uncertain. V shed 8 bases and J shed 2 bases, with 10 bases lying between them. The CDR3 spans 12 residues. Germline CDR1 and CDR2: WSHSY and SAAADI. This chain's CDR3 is CASWPGTYEQYF. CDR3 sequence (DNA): TGCGCCAGCTGGCCCGGAACCTACGAGCAGTACTTC.

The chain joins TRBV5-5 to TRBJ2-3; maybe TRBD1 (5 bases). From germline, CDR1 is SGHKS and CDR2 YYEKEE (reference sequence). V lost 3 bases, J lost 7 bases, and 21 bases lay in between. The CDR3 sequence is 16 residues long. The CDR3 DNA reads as TGTGCCAGCAGCTCGCAGACTTACAGCAGGGATTATACGCAGTATTTT. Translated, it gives CASSSQTYSRDYTQYF.